This T cell receptor (beta chain) comes out of a study of T cell changes during pregnancy in multiple sclerosis. This clone was counted once. Here immunoSEQ multiplex PCR was the method, and the copy in TCRdb shows in-frame clones only, minus some. The sample carries tens of thousands of clones, 85% to 95% recorded once. The clonotype comes from a female donor with multiple sclerosis, enrolled in a pregnancy study. Sequences were derived from peripheral blood, sampled before pregnancy.

CDR3 sequence (DNA): TGTGCCAGCAGTACTACAGGGGGCGACTACGAGCAGTACTTC. Amino acid sequence: CASSTTGGDYEQYF. The chain employs TRBV6-1 and TRBJ2-7; 9 bases align to TRBD1. CDR3 length: 14 residues. Germline CDR1 and CDR2: MNHNS and SASEGT. J lost 3 bases, V lost 5 bases, and 5 bases had no gene match.